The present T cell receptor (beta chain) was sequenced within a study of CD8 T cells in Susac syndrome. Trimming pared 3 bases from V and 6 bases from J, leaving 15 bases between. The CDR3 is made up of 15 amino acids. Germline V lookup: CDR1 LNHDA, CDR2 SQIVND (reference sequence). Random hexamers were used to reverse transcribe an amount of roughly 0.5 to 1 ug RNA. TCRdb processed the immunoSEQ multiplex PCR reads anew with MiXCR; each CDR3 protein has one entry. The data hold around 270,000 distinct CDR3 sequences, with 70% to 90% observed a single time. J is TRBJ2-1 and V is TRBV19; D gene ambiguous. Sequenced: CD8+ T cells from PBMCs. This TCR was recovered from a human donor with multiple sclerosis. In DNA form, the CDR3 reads TGTGCCAGTAGTATTGGATTGGGTAGAAGCAATGAGCAGTTCTTC. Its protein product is CASSIGLGRSNEQFF.